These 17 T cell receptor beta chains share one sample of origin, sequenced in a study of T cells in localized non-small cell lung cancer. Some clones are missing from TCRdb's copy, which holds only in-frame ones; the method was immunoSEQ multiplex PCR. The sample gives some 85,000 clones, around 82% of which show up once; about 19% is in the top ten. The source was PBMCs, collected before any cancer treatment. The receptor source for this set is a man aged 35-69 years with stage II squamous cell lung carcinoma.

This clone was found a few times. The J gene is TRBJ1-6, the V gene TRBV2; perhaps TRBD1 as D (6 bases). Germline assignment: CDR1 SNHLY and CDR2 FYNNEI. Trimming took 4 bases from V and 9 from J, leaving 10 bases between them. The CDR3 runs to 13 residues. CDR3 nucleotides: TGTGCCAGCAGTGGACAGGAGCGTTCACCCCTCCACTTT. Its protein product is CASSGQERSPLHF.

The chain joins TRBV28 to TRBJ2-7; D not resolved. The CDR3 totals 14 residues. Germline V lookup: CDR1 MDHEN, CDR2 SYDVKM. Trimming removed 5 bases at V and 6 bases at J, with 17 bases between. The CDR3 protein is CASSPGRATSEQYF. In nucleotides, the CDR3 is TGTGCCAGCAGTCCCGGGCGAGCGACGAGCGAGCAGTACTTC.

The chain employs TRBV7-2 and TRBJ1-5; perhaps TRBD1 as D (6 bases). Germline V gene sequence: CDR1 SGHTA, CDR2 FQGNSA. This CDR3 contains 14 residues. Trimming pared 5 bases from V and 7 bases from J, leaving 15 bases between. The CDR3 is CASSIRGQPQPQHF. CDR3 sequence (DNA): TGTGCCAGCAGCATTAGGGGACAACCCCAGCCCCAGCATTTT.

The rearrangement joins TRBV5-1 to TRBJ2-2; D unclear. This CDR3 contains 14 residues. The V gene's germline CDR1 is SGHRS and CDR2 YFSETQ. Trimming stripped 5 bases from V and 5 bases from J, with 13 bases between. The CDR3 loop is CASRLTLRTGELFF. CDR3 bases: TGCGCCAGCAGATTAACCCTCCGGACCGGGGAGCTGTTTTTT.

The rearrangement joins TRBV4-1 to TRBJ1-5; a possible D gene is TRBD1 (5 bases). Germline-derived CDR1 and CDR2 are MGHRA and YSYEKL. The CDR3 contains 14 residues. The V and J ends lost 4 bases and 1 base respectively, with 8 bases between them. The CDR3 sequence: CASSLGGSNQPQHF. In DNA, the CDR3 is TGCGCCAGCAGCCTGGGGGGGAGCAATCAGCCCCAGCATTTT.

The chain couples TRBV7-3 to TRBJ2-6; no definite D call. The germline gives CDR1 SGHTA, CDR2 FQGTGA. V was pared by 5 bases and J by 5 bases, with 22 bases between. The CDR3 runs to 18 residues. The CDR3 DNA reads TGTGCCAGCAGCCGGGTGGTACGCTTACAAAGTCGGGCCAACGTCCTGACTTTC. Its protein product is CASSRVVRLQSRANVLTF.

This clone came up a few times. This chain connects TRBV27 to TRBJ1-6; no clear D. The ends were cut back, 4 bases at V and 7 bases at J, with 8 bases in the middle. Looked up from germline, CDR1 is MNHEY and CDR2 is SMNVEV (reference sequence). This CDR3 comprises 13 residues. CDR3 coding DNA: TGTGCCAGCAGTTACGGGGTAAATTCACCCCTCCACTTT. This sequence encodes CASSYGVNSPLHF.

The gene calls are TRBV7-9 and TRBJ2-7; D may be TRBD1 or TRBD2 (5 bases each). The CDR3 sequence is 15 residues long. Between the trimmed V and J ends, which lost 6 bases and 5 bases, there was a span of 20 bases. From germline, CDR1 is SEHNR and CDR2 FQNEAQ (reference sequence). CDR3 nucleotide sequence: TGTGCCAGCAGACAGGTTGGGCATCCCGGGAACGAGCAGTACTTC. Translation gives CASRQVGHPGNEQYF.

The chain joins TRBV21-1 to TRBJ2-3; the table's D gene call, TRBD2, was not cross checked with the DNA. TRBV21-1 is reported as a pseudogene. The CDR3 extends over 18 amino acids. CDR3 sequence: CASSKLWCRAGRTDTQYF. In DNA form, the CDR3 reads TGTGCCAGCAGCAAATTGTGGTGTAGGGCGGGTCGCACAGATACGCAGTATTTT.

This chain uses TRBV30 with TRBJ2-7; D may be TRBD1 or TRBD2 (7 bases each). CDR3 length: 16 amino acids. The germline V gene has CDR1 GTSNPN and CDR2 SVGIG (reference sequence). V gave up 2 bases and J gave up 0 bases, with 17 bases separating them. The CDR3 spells CAWSLRGGGSSYEQYF. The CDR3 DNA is TGTGCCTGGAGTCTTCGAGGGGGCGGGAGCTCCTACGAGCAGTACTTC.

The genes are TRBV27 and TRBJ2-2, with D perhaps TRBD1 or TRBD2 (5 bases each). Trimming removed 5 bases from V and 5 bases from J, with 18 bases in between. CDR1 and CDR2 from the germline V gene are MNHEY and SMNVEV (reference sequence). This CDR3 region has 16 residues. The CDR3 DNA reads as TGTGCCAGCAGTCCATACGGAGCAGGGACGACCGGGGAGCTGTTTTTT. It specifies CASSPYGAGTTGELFF.

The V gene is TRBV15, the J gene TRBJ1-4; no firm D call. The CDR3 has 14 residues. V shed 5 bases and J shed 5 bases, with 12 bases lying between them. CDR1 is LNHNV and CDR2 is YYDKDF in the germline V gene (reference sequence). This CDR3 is CATSPGEENEKLFF. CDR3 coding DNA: TGTGCCACCAGCCCCGGGGAGGAGAATGAAAAACTGTTTTTT.

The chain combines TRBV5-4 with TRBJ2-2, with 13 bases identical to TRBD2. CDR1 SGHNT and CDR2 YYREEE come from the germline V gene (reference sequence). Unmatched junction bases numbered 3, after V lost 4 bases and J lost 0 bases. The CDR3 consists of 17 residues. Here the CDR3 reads CASSRLAGGSNTGELFF. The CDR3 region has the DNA TGTGCCAGCAGCCGACTAGCGGGAGGATCGAACACCGGGGAGCTGTTTTTT.

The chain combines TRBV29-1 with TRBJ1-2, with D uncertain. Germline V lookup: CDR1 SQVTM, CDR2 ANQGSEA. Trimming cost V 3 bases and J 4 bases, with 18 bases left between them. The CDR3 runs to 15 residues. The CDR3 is CSVDFDGRGGYGYTF. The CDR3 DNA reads TGCAGCGTTGATTTTGATGGACGTGGTGGCTATGGCTACACCTTC.

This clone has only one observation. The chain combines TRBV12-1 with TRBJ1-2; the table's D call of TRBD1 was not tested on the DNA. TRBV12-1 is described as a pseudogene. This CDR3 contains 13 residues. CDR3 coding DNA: TGTGCCCCCGGACAGGGGGCTAACTATGGCTACACCTTC. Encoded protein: CAPGQGANYGYTF.

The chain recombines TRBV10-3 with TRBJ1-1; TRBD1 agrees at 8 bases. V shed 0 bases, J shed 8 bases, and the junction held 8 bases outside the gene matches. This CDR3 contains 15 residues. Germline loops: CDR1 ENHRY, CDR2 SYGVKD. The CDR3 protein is CAISESGTGGREAFF. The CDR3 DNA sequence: TGTGCCATCAGTGAGTCGGGTACAGGGGGTAGGGAAGCTTTCTTT.

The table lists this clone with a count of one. DNA for the CDR3: TGTGCCAGCAGCGCGGGGCCGACGGAAACCCAGTACTTC. Translation: CASSAGPTETQYF. The chain is built from TRBV6-4 and TRBJ2-5, with D tentatively TRBD2 (6 bases). V was cut by 6 bases and J by 8 bases, with 16 bases left in between. Germline V lookup: CDR1 MRHNA, CDR2 SNTAGT. The CDR3 loop spans 13 amino acids.